A single sample gave rise to the 19 T cell receptor beta chains below, sequenced in a study of blood T cells in healthy people across ages. Primers used in a second PCR of about 7 to 12 cycles were a sample-barcoded 5' primer and a J-beta primer mix. TCRdb passed the 5' RACE reads through MiXCR, listing each CDR3 protein once. Seen here are 550,000 to 650,000 distinct CDR3 sequences, roughly a quarter observed once, and the top ten hold over 3.5%. The same sample was also used in a study of T cells of mothers and their children.

Sequenced: blood. Receptors originate from a boy between 2 and 10 years old in good health.

This clonotype was counted only a few times. An end of the junction differs from the germline gene, which may be a read error. V and J are TRBV19 and TRBJ1-1; D gene ambiguous. CDR3 length: 13 amino acids. Germline V gene data show CDR1 as LNHDA and CDR2 as SQIVND (reference sequence). The CDR3 loop is CTSSIQVRTEAFF. CDR3 DNA sequence: TGTACCAGTAGTATTCAAGTTAGGACTGAAGCTTTCTTT.

This clonotype was observed a few times. The chain couples TRBV6-2 or TRBV6-3 to TRBJ2-5; the D is unclear. The J call is in doubt because the DNA end fits TRBJ2-1 better. The CDR3 is 12 residues long. Germline assignment: CDR1 MNHEY and CDR2 SVGEGT. The CDR3 protein is CASRDQYNEQFF. Written as DNA, the CDR3 is TGTGCCAGCAGGGATCAATACAATGAGCAGTTCTTC.

This clonotype was seen a few times. CDR3 DNA sequence: TGTGCCAGCAGCTATGGTAACTACGAGCAGTACTTC. The encoded protein is CASSYGNYEQYF. The chain has TRBV7-9 and TRBJ2-7; D is undetermined. The germline V gene has CDR1 SEHNR and CDR2 FQNEAQ (reference sequence). This CDR3 has 12 amino acids. Deletions cut 4 bases from V and 3 bases from J, with 7 bases between. The variable domain in full, completed from reference TRBV7-9 and TRBJ2-7, reads DTGVSQNPRHKITKRGQNVTFRCDPISEHNRLYWYRQTLGQGPEFLTYFQNEAQLEKSRLLSDRFSAERPKGSFSTLEIQRTEQGDSAMYLCASSYGNYEQYFGPGTRLTVT.

This clonotype was seen more than once but under ten times. This chain connects TRBV20-1 to TRBJ2-5, with 10 bases that match TRBD1. CDR3 length: 16 residues. V trimming: 2 bases; J trimming: 7 bases; junction bases outside the gene matches: 13. Germline loops: CDR1 DFQATT, CDR2 SNEGSKA (reference sequence). The CDR3 DNA reads TGCAGTGCTAGACGGGTCGCCGGACAGGGGGTCGCGACCCAGTACTTC. It is translated as CSARRVAGQGVATQYF.

The rearrangement uses TRBV7-9 and TRBJ2-2, with D uncertain. CDR1 and CDR2 from the germline V gene are SEHNR and FQNEAQ (reference sequence). This CDR3 has 13 amino acids. Trimming shortened V by 4 bases and J by 7 bases, and 10 bases separated the two germline ends. This CDR3 reads CASSSDNDGELFF. CDR3 DNA: TGTGCCAGCAGCTCCGATAACGACGGGGAGCTGTTTTTT.

The gene calls are TRBV7-2 and TRBJ2-5, with 10 positions matching TRBD2. The J call may be faulty, since TRBJ2-1 better matches the DNA end. CDR1 and CDR2 (germline): SGHTA, FQGNSA. CDR3 length: 14 amino acids. The CDR3 sequence: CASSLSGRANEQFF. The CDR3 DNA is TGTGCCAGCAGCTTGAGCGGGAGGGCAAATGAGCAGTTCTTC.

This chain links TRBV7-3 with TRBJ2-6; 7 nucleotides align to TRBD1. Germline-derived CDR1 and CDR2 are SGHTA and FQGTGA. J gave up 0 bases and V 4 bases, and 9 bases lay outside the gene matches. CDR3 length: 18 amino acids. This CDR3 reads CASSSLRTGRSGANVLTF. For the CDR3, the DNA is TGTGCCAGCAGCTCCCTCCGGACAGGACGCTCTGGGGCCAACGTCCTGACTTTC. The variable domain in full, completed from reference TRBV7-3 and TRBJ2-6, reads GAGVSQTPSNKVTEKGKYVELRCDPISGHTALYWYRQSLGQGPEFLIYFQGTGAADDSGLPNDRFFAVRPEGSVSTLKIQRTERGDSAVYLCASSSLRTGRSGANVLTFGAGSRLTVL.

This clonotype was seen many times. The gene calls are TRBV6-2 or TRBV6-3 and TRBJ2-4; D may be TRBD1 or TRBD2 (7 bases each). This CDR3 has 16 residues. From germline, CDR1 is MNHEY and CDR2 SVGEGT. With 6 bases removed from V and 1 base from J, the gap between germline ends came to 16 bases. The chain's CDR3 is CASRRTGLVAKNIQYF. CDR3 nucleotide sequence: TGTGCCAGCAGGCGGACAGGACTAGTGGCCAAAAACATTCAGTACTTC.

V is TRBV7-6 and J is TRBJ2-7; maybe TRBD2 (5 bases). This CDR3 has 16 residues. Per germline, CDR1 SGHVS and CDR2 FNYEAQ. Trimming cost V 3 bases and J 3 bases, with 18 bases left between them. CDR3 DNA: TGTGCCAGCAGCTTGGAGGCGGGCTTGCCTGTCTACGAGCAGTACTTC. This sequence encodes CASSLEAGLPVYEQYF.

This clonotype was found a few times. V gene TRBV4-1 combines with J gene TRBJ1-5, with D possibly matching TRBD1 (6 bases). V lost 1 base and J lost 7, with 14 bases in between. The CDR3 has 15 amino acids. Germline CDR1 MGHRA, CDR2 YSYEKL. CDR3 in amino acids: CASSQAGQLRQPQHF. DNA of the CDR3: TGCGCCAGCAGCCAAGCGGGACAACTTAGGCAGCCCCAGCATTTT.

This rearrangement joins TRBV2 to TRBJ2-5, with D perhaps assigned TRBD1 or TRBD2 (5 bases each). Germline assignment: CDR1 SNHLY and CDR2 FYNNEI. The CDR3 consists of 15 residues. V shed 7 bases and J shed 1 base, with 16 bases lying between them. The CDR3 reads CASTSVPGPQETQYF. CDR3 in DNA: TGTGCCAGCACCAGTGTTCCGGGGCCCCAAGAGACCCAGTACTTC.

This clonotype was recorded a few times. The chain carries TRBV27 and TRBJ2-7; maybe TRBD2 (5 bases). V shed 6 bases and J shed 1 base, with 13 bases lying between them. CDR3 length: 14 residues. Germline CDR1 is MNHEY and CDR2 is SMNVEV (reference sequence). The CDR3 reads CASSPKTNSYEQYF. The DNA for the CDR3 is TGTGCCAGCAGCCCCAAGACTAATTCCTACGAGCAGTACTTC.

This clonotype was found a few times. The chain combines TRBV7-8 with TRBJ2-7; D remains unclear. CDR1 is SGHVS, CDR2 FQNEAQ, per germline. V was pared by 1 base and J by 2 bases, with 9 bases between. CDR3 size: 14 residues. The CDR3: CASSLVQPAYEQYF. The CDR3, as DNA: TGTGCCAGCAGCTTAGTTCAGCCAGCCTACGAGCAGTACTTC.

The chain couples TRBV5-1 to TRBJ1-5; TRBD1 agrees at 7 bases. With V trimmed by 4 bases and J by 3 bases, 7 bases remained unmatched. The CDR3 has 15 residues. Germline lookup yields CDR1 SGHRS and CDR2 YFSETQ. The DNA for the CDR3 is TGCGCCAGCAGCGTCACAGGGGACCCCAATCAGCCCCAGCATTTT. Its protein is CASSVTGDPNQPQHF.

The chain carries TRBV7-2 and TRBJ2-3, with no clear D. Germline loops: CDR1 SGHTA, CDR2 FQGNSA. Between the trimmed V and J ends, which lost 5 bases and 6 bases, there was a span of 9 bases. The CDR3 extends over 12 amino acids. For the CDR3, the DNA is TGTGCCAGCAGCCCCCTACTGGATACGCAGTATTTT. As protein: CASSPLLDTQYF.

The genes are TRBV19 and TRBJ2-5; no clear D gene. Judging by the DNA end, TRBJ2-7 fits better; the J call may be wrong. Germline CDR1 LNHDA, CDR2 SQIVND (reference sequence). This CDR3 has 13 residues. The CDR3 region has the DNA TGTGCCAGTAGGCAACAACCAGGCTACGAGCAGTACTTC. Translating it yields CASRQQPGYEQYF.

The J gene is TRBJ1-1, the V gene TRBV7-6, with D uncertain. V was clipped by 4 bases and J by 1 base, with 10 bases between them. The germline CDR1 and CDR2 sequences are SGHVS and FNYEAQ. The CDR3 has 14 amino acids. CDR3 nucleotide sequence: TGTGCCAGCAGCTCGTTAACAGCGAACACTGAAGCTTTCTTT. Protein product: CASSSLTANTEAFF.

The V call is TRBV7-6, the J call TRBJ2-5; unclear D gene. The J call may be wrong; the DNA end is better matched by TRBJ2-7. Germline values: CDR1 SGHVS, CDR2 FNYEAQ. The CDR3 length is 14 residues. The CDR3 DNA follows: TGTGCCAGCAGCTTAGAAGCGAATTCCTACGAGCAGTACTTC. Its translation is CASSLEANSYEQYF.

The chain carries TRBV19 and TRBJ1-5; D is unresolved. This CDR3 comprises 13 residues. Trimming left V 5 bases short and J 0 bases short, with 5 bases between. CDR1 and CDR2 (germline): LNHDA, SQIVND (reference sequence). In nucleotides, the CDR3 is TGTGCCAGTAGTCGGGCTAGCAATCAGCCCCAGCATTTT. Translation gives CASSRASNQPQHF.